This T cell receptor (beta chain) was retrieved from a study of a mutant IDH1 vaccine in newly diagnosed glioma (dated by TCRdb to the early 2020s). The study in broad terms: Of the roughly 32 treated patients, around 62% were male and approximately 40% were female, and a mean age of 40.4 years was recorded. Peripheral blood was collected at six visits: V03 (baseline), V05, V07, V10, V12 and V13. Longitudinal TCRB deep sequencing was done for 25 treated patients, wherever samples were available for exploratory analyses. Before enrollment, most patients had been given radiochemotherapy with temozolomide as standard therapy, while the rest had received either radiotherapy alone or temozolomide alone.

Library generation was performed with the immunoSEQ multiplex PCR assay. Following the manufacturer's protocol, the hsTCRB Kit was used to amplify rearranged TCR beta chain sequences. Sequencing of TCRB libraries was carried out on an Illumina MiSeq. As for the original processing: The proprietary platform of the kit vendor was used for demultiplexing, trimming and gene mapping. This is the immuneACCESS table as TCRdb keeps it, with only in-frame sequences that have V and J called. A part of the clones is gone; compared with another copy, unresolved V genes explain less than half, and the rest is unexplained. V and J calls and clone size are given by that table; D and trimming were obtained from the DNA. The sample data list tens of thousands of clones, and roughly 82% of these were observed just once. The ten largest make up nearly 5.5% of the sample. The CDR3 sequence holds 16 residues, the cysteine and phenylalanine included. Only the CDR3 DNA stays, 48 bases, in frame from base 1. The germline V gene (reference sequence) provides CDR1 LNHDA and CDR2 SQIVND. V is trimmed back by 4 bases and J by 1 base, and the junction contains 9 bases that no gene match accounts for.

With regard to this clone: The clone's antigen remains unknown. Base-call qualities are not available, and no considerably larger clone is one nucleotide away.

Summary of the overall study and its limitations: According to the authors, sample limitations meant that analyses of patient blood samples could not be reproduced. Across multiple MHC alleles, vaccine-induced immune responses were seen in nearly 95% of patients. Selection of PBMC samples for TCRB deep sequencing was based on availability. No apparent relationship was observed between pseudoprogression and alterations in the top peripheral T cell clonotypes detected by TCRB sequencing.

The time point label corresponds to: baseline, week 1 (first vaccination visit). The treatment or condition label here, explained by the study, means: pre-vaccination baseline after standard-of-care therapy. Newly diagnosed WHO grade 3 or 4 IDH1-mutant astrocytomas showing loss of nuclear ATRX were present in the donors. The samples were drawn from NOA16, a multicentre, single-arm, open-label phase I trial in Germany that tested a mutant IDH1 peptide vaccine in humans for the first time. For immunogenicity testing, the blood drawn at visit V03 was used as the baseline sample. Genomic DNA for TCRB sequencing was extracted from EDTA blood using the DNeasy Blood and Tissue Kit.

The V gene is TRBV19 and the J gene is TRBJ1-2; TRBD1 fits 7 bases in the junction. The sequencing used PBMCs, collected from a glioma patient treated with radiotherapy, temozolomide or both. This sequence was found in a man aged 35-49 years with glioma. Some clones in this sample may be carry-over from other donors' samples. The DNA sequence is given as TGTGCCAGTAGTAGGTCCGGGACAGCTCTTAACTATGGCTACACCTTC. Translated, it reads CASSRSGTALNYGYTF.